A single sample is the source of the 14 T cell receptor beta chains below, sequenced in a study of beta chain features in type 1 diabetes. No antigen has been assigned to these receptors. cDNA synthesis used the whole RNA isolate, giving expressed TCRB sequences. Profiling relied on immunoSEQ multiplex PCR, and the TCRdb table lists in-frame clones only, not all of them. The data contain about 160,000 clones, around 9% of them singletons. General study points: All four CD4+ subsets of Type 1 diabetes patients contained TCRB CDR3s that were moderately but significantly shorter.

Sequenced material: central memory CD4+ T cells from blood. These receptors all come from a woman under 40 with type 1 diabetes.

This clone was counted a few times. The chain couples TRBV18 to TRBJ2-2; D gene unclear. Germline V gene sequence: CDR1 KGHSH, CDR2 LQKENI. The CDR3 is 15 residues long. The V end lost 4 bases, the J end lost 1 base, and 10 bases lay between the germline ends. The CDR3 coding sequence is TGTGCCAGCTCACGAGATTCAGGGAACACCGGGGAGCTGTTTTTT. Protein: CASSRDSGNTGELFF.

In its sample, this clone was seen a few times. This chain links TRBV6-1 with TRBJ2-1; weak D call: TRBD2 (5 bases). Trimming shortened V by 6 bases and J by 0 bases, and 12 bases separated the two germline ends. From germline, CDR1 is MNHNS and CDR2 SASEGT. CDR3 length: 15 amino acids. In DNA, the CDR3 is TGTGCCAGCAGCGTTGATACTAGCTCCTACAATGAGCAGTTCTTC. This encodes CASSVDTSSYNEQFF.

This clone occurred a few times. The chain uses TRBV5-1 and TRBJ2-3; TRBD2 matches at 9 bases. The CDR3 covers 16 residues. Germline V gives CDR1 SGHRS, CDR2 YFSETQ. Germline trimming cut 2 bases from V and 0 bases from J; bases unmatched to any gene: 4. In DNA, the CDR3 is TGCGCCAGCAGCTTCGTTGGACTAGCGAGCACAGATACGCAGTATTTT. This gives the protein CASSFVGLASTDTQYF.

This clone has more than one count but fewer than ten. V is TRBV2 and J is TRBJ1-1; 8 bases match TRBD1. After removal of 6 bases from V and 3 bases from J, the junction contained 6 bases not matched to a gene. Germline V CDR1 and CDR2: SNHLY, FYNNEI. The CDR3 has 14 residues. CDR3 sequence (DNA): TGTGCCAGCAGGGGGACAGGCGCATACACTGAAGCTTTCTTT. Translating it yields CASRGTGAYTEAFF.

This clone was counted only a few times. The rearrangement links TRBV27 to TRBJ1-5; D unresolved. The germline gives CDR1 MNHEY, CDR2 SMNVEV (reference sequence). This CDR3 contains 13 residues. Trimming removed 5 bases from V and 2 bases from J, with 7 bases in between. Here the CDR3 reads CASSTRGNQPQHF. DNA of the CDR3: TGTGCCAGCAGTACCCGGGGCAATCAGCCCCAGCATTTT.

The chain uses TRBV11-2 and TRBJ1-4; the match to TRBD1 covers 8 bases. With 1 base clipped from V and 10 bases from J, the junction kept 8 bases outside the gene matches. Germline V CDR1 and CDR2: SGHAT, FQNNGV. This CDR3 spans 15 amino acids. Here the CDR3 reads CASSLAHRGFGKLFF. CDR3 in DNA: TGTGCCAGCAGCTTAGCGCACAGGGGGTTTGGAAAACTGTTTTTT.

This clone was picked up a small number of times. The V call is TRBV4-1, the J call TRBJ2-3, with 7 bases matching TRBD1. CDR1 and CDR2 from the germline V gene are MGHRA and YSYEKL. After removal of 2 bases from V and 4 bases from J, the junction contained 9 bases not matched to a gene. This CDR3 has 16 residues. CDR3 amino acids: CASSQTKDRSSDTQYF. In DNA form, the CDR3 reads TGCGCCAGCAGCCAAACTAAGGACAGGTCCTCAGATACGCAGTATTTT.

This clone was seen many times. This rearrangement joins TRBV4-1 to TRBJ2-2, with 11 bases aligning to TRBD2. CDR3 length: 17 amino acids. J was trimmed by 2 bases and V by 1 base; bases with no gene match: 3. The V gene's germline CDR1 is MGHRA and CDR2 YSYEKL. CDR3 nucleotides: TGCGCCAGCAGCCAAGGTAGCGGGAGGGCCAACACCGGGGAGCTGTTTTTT. Translated: CASSQGSGRANTGELFF.

The genes are TRBV30 and TRBJ2-6, with 10 bases lining up with TRBD2. The germline V gene encodes CDR1 GTSNPN and CDR2 SVGIG (reference sequence). The CDR3 sequence is 16 residues long. With V trimmed by 2 bases and J by 0 bases, 1 base remained unmatched. CDR3 region: CAWSSGRASGANVLTF. The CDR3 DNA sequence: TGTGCCTGGAGTAGCGGGAGGGCCTCTGGGGCCAACGTCCTGACTTTC.

This clone turned up a few times. CDR3 region: CASSLSTTGELFF. DNA for the CDR3: TGTGCCAGCAGCCTGAGTACCACCGGGGAGCTGTTTTTT. The chain links TRBV14 to TRBJ2-2, with D unclear. This CDR3 comprises 13 residues. Germline values: CDR1 SGHDN, CDR2 FVKESK. V lost 4 bases, J lost 4 bases, and 7 bases lay in between.

This clone was observed a few times. The chain's CDR3 is CASSEDRYYGYTF. The CDR3 region has the DNA TGTGCCAGCAGTGAGGACAGATACTATGGCTACACCTTC. This sequence joins TRBV2 and TRBJ1-2, with TRBD1 as a possible D gene (6 bases). V was clipped by 3 bases and J by 3 bases, with 8 bases between them. The CDR3 loop spans 13 amino acids. Germline V gene data show CDR1 as SNHLY and CDR2 as FYNNEI.

There are a few counts of this clone. The V and J genes are TRBV2 and TRBJ2-7, with 9 positions matching TRBD1. CDR1 is SNHLY, CDR2 FYNNEI, per germline. The CDR3 consists of 14 residues. The junction had 15 bases not matched to a gene; V was cut back by 11 bases and J by 7 bases. This CDR3 reads CAQGSPQGANEQYF. The CDR3 DNA is TGTGCCCAAGGGAGCCCACAGGGGGCGAATGAGCAGTACTTC.

The chain is built from TRBV7-3 and TRBJ1-1; 8 positions agree with TRBD1. CDR1 is SGHTA and CDR2 is FQGTGA in the germline V gene. The length of the CDR3 is 15 residues. The J segment lost 4 bases and the V segment lost 3 bases, leaving 7 bases of the junction unmatched. The CDR3 is CASSFQGQGVTEAFF. The CDR3 region has the DNA TGTGCCAGCAGCTTCCAAGGACAGGGAGTCACTGAAGCTTTCTTT.

This clone was observed a few times. The chain joins TRBV5-1 to TRBJ1-2; D is perhaps TRBD1 (6 bases). Trimming removed 4 bases at V and 11 bases at J, with 18 bases between. This CDR3 contains 13 residues. In germline, CDR1 is SGHRS, CDR2 YFSETQ. The CDR3 coding sequence is TGCGCCAGCAGCGCAGGAGGACAGATGGGGTACACCTTC. It is translated as CASSAGGQMGYTF.